The present T cell receptor beta chain was sequenced within a study of Ad26.COV2.S vaccination and SARS-CoV-2 variants. Study-wide context: In the COV1001 trial, the donor was in the Ad26.COV2.S arm. Study-wide findings and caveats: It is possible that the TCR breadth and depth analyses underestimated the total T cell responses.

V lost 4 bases and J 5 bases, leaving 18 bases between the germline ends. CDR3 length: 16 amino acids. The germline V gene has CDR1 LGHDT and CDR2 YNNKEL (reference sequence). Note on this clone: Its matching antigen is unknown.

Sequenced by immunoSEQ multiplex PCR; TCRdb stores in-frame clones only, minus some. The table records roughly 350,000 clones, less than 90% of them present only once. Treatment denoted: 19 received Ad26.COV2.S at low or high dose, single or two shots; roughly 5 received placebo; per-sample allocation not given. On day 63 after the first injection, vaccine and placebo recipients gave samples. The chain uses TRBV3-1 (or the pseudogene TRBV3-2) and TRBJ2-1; no clear D gene. This clonotype originated in a person aged 18-65 years who received the Ad26.COV2.S COVID-19 vaccine or a placebo. The sequencing used peripheral blood, collected in a trial of Ad26.COV2.S vaccine versus placebo. DNA of the CDR3: TGTGCCAGCAGCCCCTGGACCCAAACCCCGGACAATGAGCAGTTCTTC. It encodes CASSPWTQTPDNEQFF.